This T cell receptor (beta chain) came from a study of metastatic and nonmetastatic thyroid tumors. Study at large: Malignant and benign thyroid patients had repertoires compared in peripheral blood and tumor or nodule tissue. Findings of the study overall: Reported TCR beta diversity, measured in blood and tumor, was significantly higher for malignant thyroid tumors than for benign nodules.

How the authors handled the data: For papillary thyroid cancer, a distant-metastasis classifier was constructed from CDR3 differences observed across clinicopathological groups. TCRdb re-clonotyped the PCR reads through MiXCR. The authors' filters were not applied to this entry. The sample consists of about 45,000 clones, more than 3% of them appearing once. Germline lookup yields CDR1 DFQATT and CDR2 SNEGSKA (reference sequence). The CDR3 is 10 amino acids. Between the trimmed V and J ends, which lost 5 bases and 8 bases, there was a span of 7 bases. Until they underwent thyroid surgery, no patient had received any treatment. This clone was counted ten times or more. Its antigen is unidentified.

This TCR came from a female donor with papillary thyroid cancer or a benign thyroid nodule (not recorded which). Some clones in this sample may be carry-over from other donors' samples. This chain joins TRBV20-1 and TRBJ2-1, with D unresolved. The sample was blood. This chain's CDR3 is CSAVSYEQFF. In DNA, the CDR3 is TGCAGTGCTGTTAGCTATGAGCAGTTCTTC.